The 25 T cell receptor beta chains presented below share a single source sample, sequenced in a study of shared clonotypes between healthy human individuals (dated by TCRdb to the early 2020s). Library construction relied on the immunoSEQ multiplex PCR assay. TCRdb carries this immuneACCESS record with in-frame sequences only. Its versions omit some clonotypes, under half of them owing to an unresolved V gene in the studies checked, with the rest unexplained. The sample includes about 600,000 clones, with about 96% observed a single time. The leading ten clones occupy roughly 0.05% of the sample. Sequenced: naive CD4+ T cells sorted from blood. Taken with the paper, the label for cell subset or site translates to: CD45RA+ positively selected. The receptors were gathered from a woman aged 30 to 39 in good health.

This clone was recorded only once. This sequence joins TRBV5-1 and TRBJ2-7; TRBD2 matches at 7 bases. Losses at the gene ends were 2 bases for V and 4 bases for J; bases not matched to a gene: 9. This CDR3 contains 15 residues. The V gene's germline CDR1 is SGHRS and CDR2 YFSETQ. CDR3: CASSFRAGAGYEQYF. In nucleotides, the CDR3 is TGCGCCAGCAGCTTTAGGGCGGGAGCCGGGTACGAGCAGTACTTC.

CDR3 DNA sequence: TGTGCCAGCACCGCTTCCGGGACAGGGGATGGCTACACCTTC. Translating gives CASTASGTGDGYTF. This chain joins TRBV28 and TRBJ1-2, with 10 bases lining up with TRBD1. Losses at the gene ends were 7 bases for V and 6 bases for J; bases not matched to a gene: 8. Germline values: CDR1 MDHEN, CDR2 SYDVKM. CDR3 length: 14 residues.

The chain is built from TRBV7-6 and TRBJ2-7, with a tentative D call TRBD2 (5 bases). Trimming shortened V by 4 bases and J by 7 bases, and 11 bases separated the two germline ends. Germline V gene lookup returns CDR1 SGHVS and CDR2 FNYEAQ. There are 12 residues in the CDR3. The CDR3 DNA reads TGTGCCAGCAGCTCCCTCTGGGAGGAGCAGTACTTC. Translated: CASSSLWEEQYF.

This rearrangement joins TRBV11-1 to TRBJ2-6, with D unresolved. CDR3 length: 15 residues. Trimming cost V 1 base and J 0 bases, with 4 bases left between them. Germline V gene lookup returns CDR1 SGHAT and CDR2 FQDESV (reference sequence). CDR3: CASSLDVSGANVLTF. The CDR3 DNA reads as TGTGCCAGCAGCTTAGACGTCTCTGGGGCCAACGTCCTGACTTTC.

This chain connects TRBV19 to TRBJ2-5; D could derive from TRBD1 or TRBD2 (5 bases each). This CDR3 region has 14 residues. V dropped 3 bases and J dropped 1 base, with 9 bases sitting between them. Germline V lookup: CDR1 LNHDA, CDR2 SQIVND (reference sequence). The CDR3 DNA follows: TGTGCCAGTAGTATGGGGGTCCCCCAAGAGACCCAGTACTTC. Its translation is CASSMGVPQETQYF.

The chain uses TRBV15 and TRBJ2-5, with TRBD2 matching 14 bases. The trim removed 1 base at V and 4 bases at J, leaving 5 bases unmatched. The length of the CDR3 is 17 residues. Germline assignment: CDR1 LNHNV and CDR2 YYDKDF (reference sequence). CDR3 DNA sequence: TGTGCCACCAGCAGAGGGGGGACTAGCGGGAGACGAGAGACCCAGTACTTC. It encodes CATSRGGTSGRRETQYF.

The gene calls are TRBV6-1 and TRBJ1-2, with a possible D match to TRBD1 (5 bases). V lost 3 bases, J lost 6 bases, and 14 bases lay in between. The CDR3 is 14 residues long. Germline assignment: CDR1 MNHNS and CDR2 SASEGT. CDR3 sequence reads: CASSDSGGFDGYTF. CDR3 DNA: TGTGCCAGCAGTGATTCTGGGGGGTTCGATGGCTACACCTTC.

The rearrangement links TRBV7-9 to TRBJ1-4; TRBD1 matches 8 bases. V lost 6 bases and J lost 7; bases outside the gene matches: 4. This CDR3 comprises 13 residues. In germline, CDR1 is SEHNR, CDR2 FQNEAQ (reference sequence). The CDR3 sequence is CASSDRGAEKLFF. For the CDR3, the DNA is TGTGCCAGCAGTGACAGGGGAGCTGAAAAACTGTTTTTT.

The V call is TRBV6-5, the J call TRBJ2-5; either TRBD1 or TRBD2 may supply D (5 bases each). CDR1 is MNHEY, CDR2 SVGAGI, per germline. V gave up 7 bases and J gave up 2 bases, with 17 bases separating them. The length of the CDR3 is 15 residues. The CDR3 is CASKYGGVQQETQYF. DNA of the CDR3: TGTGCCAGCAAATATGGGGGAGTTCAGCAAGAGACCCAGTACTTC.

V is TRBV5-4 and J is TRBJ2-5, with TRBD2 matching 8 bases. Germline V CDR1 and CDR2: SGHNT, YYREEE (reference sequence). Trimming took 5 bases from V and 4 from J; bases not matched to a gene: 4. The length of the CDR3 is 13 residues. This chain's CDR3 is CASRRGGAETQYF. CDR3 DNA sequence: TGTGCCAGCAGACGGGGGGGCGCAGAGACCCAGTACTTC.

On this clone: Other DNA sequences in the same sample also yield this CDR3. J is TRBJ2-7 and V is TRBV4-1; no firm D call. The CDR3 contains 13 residues. Germline V gene lookup returns CDR1 MGHRA and CDR2 YSYEKL. V lost 0 bases, J lost 4 bases, and 7 bases lay in between. CDR3 DNA sequence: TGCGCCAGCAGCCAAGAAGGGCTATACGAGCAGTACTTC. Translated, it gives CASSQEGLYEQYF.

In this sample, this clone turned up once. The chain couples TRBV28 to TRBJ1-2, with D uncertain. Trimming pared 6 bases from V and 5 bases from J, leaving 13 bases between. This CDR3 has 13 residues. The germline gives CDR1 MDHEN, CDR2 SYDVKM. The CDR3 region has the DNA TGTGCCAGCAGCAGTCTCACCCTATATGGCTACACCTTC. Translated: CASSSLTLYGYTF.

V is TRBV11-2 and J is TRBJ2-7, with 8 bases fitting TRBD2. The V gene's germline CDR1 is SGHAT and CDR2 FQNNGV. This CDR3 region has 16 residues. V lost 5 bases to trimming and J lost 7 bases; unmatched junction nucleotides: 16. This CDR3 reads CASSIQDPSGSGEQYF. DNA for the CDR3: TGTGCCAGCAGCATACAAGATCCTAGCGGGTCAGGGGAGCAGTACTTC.

The V gene is TRBV5-1, the J gene TRBJ2-2; 8 bases fit TRBD1. Germline CDR1 is SGHRS and CDR2 is YFSETQ. The ends lost 5 bases at V and 4 bases at J; junction bases unmatched: 22. The CDR3 has 20 amino acids. The chain's CDR3 is CASRNRTGRVWKPSTGELFF. CDR3 nucleotides: TGCGCCAGCAGAAACCGGACAGGGCGGGTTTGGAAACCGAGCACCGGGGAGCTGTTTTTT.

The chain is built from TRBV5-4 and TRBJ2-7; tentatively, D is TRBD1 or TRBD2 (5 bases each). Germline CDR1 SGHNT, CDR2 YYREEE (reference sequence). Trimming took off 5 bases at V and 0 bases at J, with 15 bases between the two ends. The CDR3 has 15 residues. This CDR3 reads CASSRSRDLSYEQYF. The CDR3 coding sequence is TGTGCCAGCAGTAGATCCAGGGACCTCTCCTACGAGCAGTACTTC.

The chain recombines TRBV10-2 with TRBJ2-7; no clear D gene. V was pared by 5 bases and J by 5 bases, with 10 bases between. The CDR3 extends over 12 amino acids. Germline V gene sequence: CDR1 WSHSY, CDR2 SAAADI. The CDR3 DNA reads as TGCGCCAGCAGTTTACCATACGACGAGCAGTACTTC. Translated, it gives CASSLPYDEQYF.

The chain carries TRBV10-3 and TRBJ1-1, with D possibly TRBD1 on 5 matching bases. The CDR3 has 15 residues. Trimming pared 6 bases from V and 3 bases from J, leaving 17 bases between. Germline values: CDR1 ENHRY, CDR2 SYGVKD. The CDR3 loop reads CAIRRDRDGDTEAFF. The CDR3 DNA sequence: TGTGCCATCAGAAGGGACCGGGACGGGGACACTGAAGCTTTCTTT.

This chain joins TRBV28 and TRBJ2-5; TRBD1 agrees at 9 bases. Germline CDR1 and CDR2: MDHEN and SYDVKM. The V segment lost 3 bases and the J segment 4 bases; nucleotides outside the gene matches: 9. CDR3 length: 16 residues. CDR3 amino acids: CASSFGTGNPGETQYF. CDR3 DNA: TGTGCCAGCAGTTTTGGGACAGGGAACCCTGGAGAGACCCAGTACTTC.

V is TRBV6-5 and J is TRBJ2-5; 9 bases agree with TRBD2. The assigned J gene may be wrong: the sequence end matches TRBJ2-7 better. Germline lookup yields CDR1 MNHEY and CDR2 SVGAGI. The CDR3 has 14 residues. CDR3 region: CASRHSGSPDEQYF. The DNA for the CDR3 is TGTGCCAGCCGCCATAGCGGGAGTCCAGACGAGCAGTACTTC.

The CDR3 region has the DNA TGTGCCAGCAGCGTCTCACTCGATACAGGGGCGACGAACACTGAAGCTTTCTTT. Translated, it gives CASSVSLDTGATNTEAFF. The chain combines TRBV9 with TRBJ1-1; the match to TRBD1 covers 7 bases. Germline assignment: CDR1 SGDLS and CDR2 YYNGEE. The CDR3 length is 18 residues. The V and J ends lost 2 bases and 1 base, in that order; junction bases with no gene match: 14.

This clone was recorded a few times. V is TRBV25-1 and J is TRBJ1-5; 7 nucleotides agree with TRBD1. The CDR3 has 14 residues. V was pared by 6 bases and J by 4 bases, with 6 bases of the junction left unmatched. The germline V gene has CDR1 MGHDK and CDR2 SYGVNS. The CDR3 bases are TGTGCCAGCAGCCGACAGGGATCGAATCAGCCCCAGCATTTT. This gives the protein CASSRQGSNQPQHF.

The chain combines TRBV19 with TRBJ1-5; 10 bases agree with TRBD1. Looked up from germline, CDR1 is LNHDA and CDR2 is SQIVND (reference sequence). V was pared by 3 bases and J by 5 bases, with 13 bases of the junction left unmatched. This CDR3 is 18 amino acids long. The CDR3 loop reads CASSILGEGQGDDQPQHF. The CDR3 DNA follows: TGTGCCAGTAGTATTTTGGGCGAAGGACAGGGGGATGATCAGCCCCAGCATTTT.

The chain couples TRBV11-2 to TRBJ1-4; D is perhaps TRBD1 (5 bases). The CDR3 runs 18 residues. The germline gives CDR1 SGHAT, CDR2 FQNNGV. With 4 bases removed from V and 2 bases from J, the gap between germline ends came to 20 bases. The CDR3 spells CASSSTHAQGSTNEKLFF. The CDR3 DNA sequence: TGTGCCAGCAGCTCAACCCACGCCCAGGGTTCGACTAATGAAAAACTGTTTTTT. Supplemented by reference TRBV11-2 and TRBJ1-4, the full variable domain reads EAGVAQSPRYKIIEKRQSVAFWCNPISGHATLYWYQQILGQGPKLLIQFQNNGVVDDSQLPKDRFSAERLKGVDSTLKIQPAKLEDSAVYLCASSSTHAQGSTNEKLFFGSGTQLSVL.

The chain joins TRBV4-2 to TRBJ1-6; tentative D call: TRBD1 (5 bases). CDR1 LGHNA and CDR2 YNFKEQ come from the germline V gene. Trimming removed 3 bases at V and 13 bases at J, with 25 bases between. This CDR3 spans 17 amino acids. CDR3 nucleotides: TGTGCCAGCAGCCAGCCACGGGGGGATCCCCTGGTGTTCCCCCTCCACTTT. It codes for CASSQPRGDPLVFPLHF.

This chain uses TRBV21-1 with TRBJ2-1; the table's D call, TRBD2, has no DNA check behind it. TRBV21-1 is a recognized pseudogene. This CDR3 has 15 residues. The CDR3 sequence: CASSIISGSYNEQFF. The CDR3 nucleotides read TGTGCCAGCAGCATAATTAGCGGGAGCTACAATGAGCAGTTCTTC.